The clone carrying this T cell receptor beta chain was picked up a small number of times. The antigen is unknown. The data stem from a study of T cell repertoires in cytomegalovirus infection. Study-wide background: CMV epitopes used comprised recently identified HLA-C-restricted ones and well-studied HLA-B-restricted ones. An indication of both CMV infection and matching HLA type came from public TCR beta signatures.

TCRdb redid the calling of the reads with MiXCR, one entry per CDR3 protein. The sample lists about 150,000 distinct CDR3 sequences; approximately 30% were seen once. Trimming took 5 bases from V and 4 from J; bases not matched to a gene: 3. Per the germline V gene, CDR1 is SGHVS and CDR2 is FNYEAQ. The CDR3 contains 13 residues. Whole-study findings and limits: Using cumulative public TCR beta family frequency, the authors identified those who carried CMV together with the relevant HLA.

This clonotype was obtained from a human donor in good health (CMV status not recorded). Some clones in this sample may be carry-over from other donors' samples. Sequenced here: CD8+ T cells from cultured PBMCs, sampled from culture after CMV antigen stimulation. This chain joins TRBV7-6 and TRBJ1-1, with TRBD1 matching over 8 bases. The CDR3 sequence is CASSLGQVTEAFF. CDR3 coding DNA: TGTGCCAGCAGCCTGGGACAGGTCACTGAAGCTTTCTTT.